Shown below are 22 T cell receptor beta chains from a single sample sequenced in a study of shared T cell receptors in the human thymus. The table came from immunoSEQ multiplex PCR; TCRdb's copy has only in-frame clones and leaves some out. The sample consists of 500,000 to 550,000 clones, more than 75% of them appearing once. These records were also assigned to another study, of human thymus T cells.

What was sequenced was thymocytes. The receptor source for this set is a boy younger than two with a congenital heart defect.

This clone was found a few times. This chain links TRBV5-1 with TRBJ2-3; TRBD1 matches 8 bases. This CDR3 is 15 amino acids long. The V segment lost 6 bases and the J segment 6 bases; nucleotides outside the gene matches: 12. Germline CDR1 and CDR2: SGHRS and YFSETQ. The chain's CDR3 is CASTPDRDPLDTQYF. The CDR3 bases are TGCGCCAGCACCCCGGACAGGGATCCACTTGATACGCAGTATTTT.

V usage is TRBV27 and J usage is TRBJ2-7; D possibly corresponds to TRBD1 (6 bases). Trimming pared 3 bases from V and 1 base from J, leaving 13 bases between. The CDR3 extends over 15 amino acids. Germline V gene data show CDR1 as MNHEY and CDR2 as SMNVEV (reference sequence). DNA of the CDR3: TGTGCCAGCAGTTTGAAACAGGGCAAGTCCTACGAGCAGTACTTC. Encoded protein: CASSLKQGKSYEQYF.

V and J are TRBV14 and TRBJ2-7; 13 positions agree with TRBD2. This CDR3 has 15 residues. The ends lost 4 bases at V and 5 bases at J; junction bases unmatched: 5. Germline-derived CDR1 and CDR2 are SGHDN and FVKESK. For the CDR3, the DNA is TGTGCCAGCAGCCCAACTAGCGGGAGGGGCCACGAGCAGTACTTC. Its protein product is CASSPTSGRGHEQYF. Filled out from reference TRBV14 and TRBJ2-7, the complete variable domain reads EAGVTQFPSHSVIEKGQTVTLRCDPISGHDNLYWYRRVMGKEIKFLLHFVKESKQDESGMPNNRFLAERTGGTYSTLKVQPAELEDSGVYFCASSPTSGRGHEQYFGPGTRLTVT.

The V gene is TRBV29-1, the J gene TRBJ1-4; D gene unclear. Germline V gene lookup returns CDR1 SQVTM and CDR2 ANQGSEA. This CDR3 has 14 residues. V was cut by 3 bases and J by 7 bases, with 15 bases left in between. The CDR3 reads CSVEVQAEGEKLFF. DNA for the CDR3: TGCAGCGTTGAGGTTCAGGCAGAGGGTGAAAAACTGTTTTTT.

A few counts support this clone. The rearrangement uses TRBV11-1 and TRBJ2-1, with 8 bases identical to TRBD2. The germline gives CDR1 SGHAT, CDR2 FQDESV (reference sequence). V shed 1 base and J 6 bases; nucleotides not matched to a gene: 14. The CDR3 length is 18 residues. The CDR3 here is CASSLEGLVGVTGNEQFF. CDR3 DNA sequence: TGTGCCAGCAGCTTAGAGGGACTAGTTGGGGTTACTGGCAATGAGCAGTTCTTC.

The rearrangement uses TRBV5-4 and TRBJ2-3; a weak D match, TRBD2 (6 bases). Trimming took 3 bases from V and 6 from J, leaving 11 bases between them. Looked up from germline, CDR1 is SGHNT and CDR2 is YYREEE (reference sequence). The CDR3 covers 13 residues. CDR3 residues: CASSWTRGDTQYF. DNA of the CDR3: TGTGCCAGCAGCTGGACCCGGGGGGATACGCAGTATTTT.

Written as DNA, the CDR3 is TGCGCCAGCAGCCAAGGACTAGCGGGAGTCAGCGAGCAGTACTTC. It specifies CASSQGLAGVSEQYF. The rearrangement uses TRBV4-1 and TRBJ2-7; 12 bases align to TRBD2. This CDR3 region has 15 residues. With 1 base clipped from V and 6 bases from J, the junction kept 4 bases outside the gene matches. Germline V gives CDR1 MGHRA, CDR2 YSYEKL.

This clone was detected once. The chain recombines TRBV5-4 with TRBJ2-3; 9 bases line up with TRBD2. The V gene end was trimmed by 4 bases and the J gene end by 7 bases; junction bases not matched to a gene: 16. The CDR3 totals 17 residues. CDR1 and CDR2 (germline): SGHNT, YYREEE (reference sequence). The CDR3 DNA reads TGTGCCAGCAGCCCCAGTGGGGCTAGCGGGATGGAGCATACGCAGTATTTT. Its translation: CASSPSGASGMEHTQYF.

The CDR3 is CASSVAPTTGGRYEQYF. The CDR3 coding sequence is TGTGCCAGCAGCGTAGCCCCCACGACAGGGGGCCGCTACGAGCAGTACTTC. The genes are TRBV9 and TRBJ2-7, with 10 bases aligning to TRBD1. Germline-derived CDR1 and CDR2 are SGDLS and YYNGEE. This CDR3 contains 17 residues. Trimming at V came to 0 bases and at J to 3 bases, leaving 9 bases not matched to a gene.

Worth noting for this clone: In the same sample, other DNA sequences code for this CDR3. The rearrangement links TRBV7-9 to TRBJ1-2; no clear D gene. Per germline, CDR1 SEHNR and CDR2 FQNEAQ (reference sequence). This CDR3 contains 11 residues. The ends were cut back, 8 bases at V and 2 bases at J, with 6 bases in the middle. The CDR3 here is CASLENYGYTF. The CDR3 region has the DNA TGTGCCAGCTTGGAGAACTATGGCTACACCTTC.

The chain employs TRBV13 and TRBJ2-1, with D perhaps matching TRBD2 (5 bases). The CDR3 totals 12 residues. Germline CDR1 is PRHDT and CDR2 is FYEKMQ (reference sequence). The germline V and J ends were trimmed by 8 bases and 6 bases, with 11 bases remaining between them. CDR3 residues: CASGTSSNEQFF. The CDR3 region has the DNA TGTGCCAGCGGAACTAGTTCCAATGAGCAGTTCTTC.

The chain links TRBV28 to TRBJ1-2; 12 positions match TRBD1. Per germline, CDR1 MDHEN and CDR2 SYDVKM. The junction had 13 bases not matched to a gene; V was cut back by 6 bases and J by 8 bases. The CDR3 runs 16 residues. The CDR3 bases are TGTGCCAGCAGGGTTTGGGACAGGGGGCGCCCGAGAGGCTACACCTTC. Translation gives CASRVWDRGRPRGYTF.

The chain has TRBV30 and TRBJ1-6; 8 bases are shared with TRBD1. The junction had 10 bases not matched to a gene; V was cut back by 3 bases and J by 6 bases. The germline V gene has CDR1 GTSNPN and CDR2 SVGIG (reference sequence). This CDR3 is 16 amino acids long. This CDR3 is CAWRSPTGAINSPLHF. The CDR3 DNA sequence: TGTGCCTGGAGGTCACCGACAGGGGCGATTAATTCACCCCTCCACTTT.

The chain employs TRBV27 and TRBJ2-5; 8 positions agree with TRBD1. The CDR3 sequence is 14 residues long. The germline V gene encodes CDR1 MNHEY and CDR2 SMNVEV (reference sequence). Losses at the gene ends were 8 bases for V and 1 base for J; bases not matched to a gene: 6. This CDR3 reads CASLRDRRQETQYF. The CDR3, as DNA: TGTGCCAGCCTCCGGGACAGGCGCCAAGAGACCCAGTACTTC.

The chain joins TRBV10-2 to TRBJ2-7, with TRBD2 as a possible D gene (5 bases). The germline CDR1 and CDR2 sequences are WSHSY and SAAADI. CDR3 length: 13 amino acids. Trimming removed 3 bases at V and 3 bases at J, with 9 bases between. DNA for the CDR3: TGCGCCAGCAGTGATCGGAGGAGCTACGAGCAGTACTTC. Encoded protein: CASSDRRSYEQYF.

This clone was picked up one time. J is TRBJ2-1 and V is TRBV4-3; 9 bases agree with TRBD2. The CDR3 totals 17 residues. CDR1 and CDR2 from the germline V gene are LGHNA and YSLEER. Unmatched junction bases numbered 7, after V lost 0 bases and J lost 4 bases. CDR3 protein: CASSQEVAGDAYNEQFF. The CDR3 coding sequence is TGCGCCAGCAGCCAAGAGGTAGCGGGAGATGCTTACAATGAGCAGTTCTTC.

The gene calls are TRBV5-1 and TRBJ2-1; perhaps TRBD1 as D (6 bases). V lost 5 bases to trimming and J lost 8 bases, with 23 bases between them. From germline, CDR1 is SGHRS and CDR2 YFSETQ. CDR3 length: 16 residues. CDR3 sequence (DNA): TGCGCCAGCAGTCCCGGTACAGGGATTTTGTTCGATGAGCAGTTCTTC. Encoded protein: CASSPGTGILFDEQFF.

This clone appeared a single time. The chain links TRBV29-1 to TRBJ2-3, with 11 bases fitting TRBD2. CDR3 length: 17 amino acids. V lost 6 bases to trimming and J lost 2 bases; unmatched junction nucleotides: 13. Germline V gene data show CDR1 as SQVTM and CDR2 as ANQGSEA. The CDR3 sequence is CSVTGTSGRSDTDTQYF. In DNA, the CDR3 is TGCAGCGTGACTGGGACTAGCGGAAGAAGTGACACAGATACGCAGTATTTT.

The chain has TRBV28 and TRBJ1-1, with D possibly matching TRBD1 (5 bases). This CDR3 spans 15 amino acids. The germline V and J ends were trimmed by 8 bases and 3 bases, with 19 bases remaining between them. Germline values: CDR1 MDHEN, CDR2 SYDVKM. CDR3 DNA sequence: TGTGCCAGCTCCGGGCCCAGGGTAGGGTACACTGAAGCTTTCTTT. It encodes CASSGPRVGYTEAFF.

The count of this clone is one. The chain joins TRBV6-6 to TRBJ1-5, with D perhaps matching TRBD1 (5 bases). V gave up 9 bases and J gave up 11 bases, with 14 bases separating them. The CDR3 covers 11 residues. The germline gives CDR1 MNHNY, CDR2 SVGAGI (reference sequence). CDR3 bases: TGTGCCAGTCGAATAGGGGTGGCCCAGCATTTT. It specifies CASRIGVAQHF.

This clone was seen once. The J gene is TRBJ2-5, the V gene TRBV7-9, with a weak D call TRBD1 (7 bases). Germline CDR1 is SEHNR and CDR2 is FQNEAQ (reference sequence). V lost 5 bases and J 1 base, leaving 20 bases between the germline ends. This CDR3 is 17 amino acids long. Here the CDR3 reads CASSQRVRGLLQETQYF. CDR3 nucleotides: TGTGCCAGCAGCCAGCGGGTTAGGGGGCTCCTCCAAGAGACCCAGTACTTC. The full variable domain, completed using reference TRBV7-9 and TRBJ2-5, is DTGVSQNPRHKITKRGQNVTFRCDPISEHNRLYWYRQTLGQGPEFLTYFQNEAQLEKSRLLSDRFSAERPKGSFSTLEIQRTEQGDSAMYLCASSQRVRGLLQETQYFGPGTRLLVL.

The chain joins TRBV28 to TRBJ2-2; 11 nucleotides match TRBD2. With 3 bases clipped from V and 6 bases from J, the junction kept 9 bases outside the gene matches. CDR1 and CDR2 (germline): MDHEN, SYDVKM. This CDR3 has 17 amino acids. The CDR3 sequence: CASSFPSGLAGPGELFF. CDR3 in DNA: TGTGCCAGCAGTTTCCCCTCCGGACTAGCGGGTCCCGGGGAGCTGTTTTTT.